The 28 T cell receptor beta chains reported below all come from one sample, sequenced in a study of Graves' ophthalmopathy and Graves' hyperthyroidism. Investigators amplified TCR beta CDR3 regions from RNA transcripts. HTBI primers were used in a first-round RT-PCR, which preceded a second-round multiplex PCR. Using its own MiXCR run on the multiplex PCR reads, TCRdb lists one record per CDR3 protein. Counted here are about 550,000 distinct CDR3 sequences, just under 40% occurring once; the ten biggest clones make up about 4%. The sample consisted of peripheral blood or thyroid tissue (not recorded which). The receptors shown here come from an adult man with Graves' hyperthyroidism.

This clonotype was observed at least ten times. The rearrangement links TRBV7-9 to TRBJ2-7; D unclear. Trimming stripped 3 bases from V and 2 bases from J, with 11 bases between. The CDR3 covers 14 residues. In germline, CDR1 is SEHNR, CDR2 FQNEAQ (reference sequence). Written as DNA, the CDR3 is TGTGCCAGCAGCTTTATTGAGGCCACCTACGAGCAGTACTTC. This encodes CASSFIEATYEQYF.

The rearrangement uses TRBV7-2 and TRBJ2-7, with 10 positions matching TRBD2. CDR3 length equals 15 residues. In germline, CDR1 is SGHTA, CDR2 FQGNSA. Losses at the gene ends were 5 bases for V and 6 bases for J; bases not matched to a gene: 10. The CDR3 spells CASSLSGTSVGEQYF. The CDR3 nucleotides are TGTGCCAGCAGCCTGAGCGGGACTAGCGTCGGCGAGCAGTACTTC.

At least ten counts were recorded for this clonotype. The V gene is TRBV5-1, the J gene TRBJ1-2; maybe TRBD1 (5 bases). The germline V gene encodes CDR1 SGHRS and CDR2 YFSETQ. Trimming shortened V by 0 bases and J by 7 bases, and 13 bases separated the two germline ends. The CDR3 is 14 residues long. CDR3 protein: CASSLDVGRGGYTF. DNA of the CDR3: TGCGCCAGCAGCTTGGACGTGGGGCGCGGTGGCTACACCTTC. The whole variable domain, remainder taken from reference TRBV5-1 and TRBJ1-2, is KAGVTQTPRYLIKTRGQQVTLSCSPISGHRSVSWYQQTPGQGLQFLFEYFSETQRNKGNFPGRFSGRQFSNSRSEMNVSTLELGDSALYLCASSLDVGRGGYTFGSGTRLTVV.

This chain connects TRBV7-9 to TRBJ2-1, with D possibly being TRBD1 or TRBD2 (5 bases each). The V and J ends lost 4 bases and 0 bases respectively, with 13 bases between them. Germline assignment: CDR1 SEHNR and CDR2 FQNEAQ (reference sequence). This CDR3 is 16 amino acids long. CDR3 loop: CASSSGTPSSYNEQFF. CDR3 in DNA: TGTGCCAGCAGCTCAGGGACGCCGAGCTCCTACAATGAGCAGTTCTTC. The full variable domain, rest sourced from reference TRBV7-9 and TRBJ2-1, is DTGVSQNPRHKITKRGQNVTFRCDPISEHNRLYWYRQTLGQGPEFLTYFQNEAQLEKSRLLSDRFSAERPKGSFSTLEIQRTEQGDSAMYLCASSSGTPSSYNEQFFGPGTRLTVL.

The table lists this clonotype with many counts. This chain uses TRBV5-1 with TRBJ1-4; a weak D match, TRBD1 (5 bases). With 2 bases removed from V and 8 bases from J, the gap between germline ends came to 13 bases. The germline V gene has CDR1 SGHRS and CDR2 YFSETQ. The length of the CDR3 is 14 residues. The CDR3 sequence: CASSFQGRSEKLFF. CDR3 nucleotides: TGCGCCAGCAGCTTCCAGGGAAGAAGCGAAAAACTGTTTTTT.

This clonotype has a handful of counts. V gene TRBV28 combines with J gene TRBJ1-1; D unclear. The length of the CDR3 is 13 residues. The V gene's germline CDR1 is MDHEN and CDR2 SYDVKM. The V gene lost 3 bases and the J gene lost 4 bases, with 9 bases spanning the gap. CDR3 nucleotides: TGTGCCAGCAGTTTTGAGGGATCCACTGAAGCTTTCTTT. This sequence encodes CASSFEGSTEAFF.

J is TRBJ2-7 and V is TRBV30, with 9 bases fitting TRBD1. CDR3 length equals 14 residues. The ends lost 3 bases at V and 9 bases at J; junction bases unmatched: 12. Germline V gives CDR1 GTSNPN, CDR2 SVGIG (reference sequence). The DNA for the CDR3 is TGTGCCTGGAGCAAGGGACAGGGAAACGTTGGGCAGTACTTC. Translating gives CAWSKGQGNVGQYF.

This chain uses TRBV7-8 with TRBJ2-6, with D possibly being TRBD2 (5 bases). The ends were cut back, 5 bases at V and 7 bases at J, with 9 bases in the middle. Per germline, CDR1 SGHVS and CDR2 FQNEAQ. The CDR3 has 13 residues. CDR3 region: CASSVGDANVLTF. The CDR3 nucleotides read TGTGCCAGCAGCGTGGGAGATGCCAACGTCCTGACTTTC.

The chain is built from TRBV6-5 and TRBJ2-3; 10 bases map to TRBD1. The CDR3 runs 16 residues. Trimming at V came to 6 bases and at J to 4 bases, leaving 10 bases not matched to a gene. Germline V gene data show CDR1 as MNHEY and CDR2 as SVGAGI. The CDR3 DNA reads as TGTGCCAGCAGCGACCGGGACAGGGGATTCTCAGATACGCAGTATTTT. Amino acids: CASSDRDRGFSDTQYF.

Many counts were recorded for this clonotype. The chain employs TRBV20-1 and TRBJ1-2; D remains ambiguous. CDR3 length: 15 amino acids. The germline V gene encodes CDR1 DFQATT and CDR2 SNEGSKA (reference sequence). Trimming cost V 0 bases and J 4 bases, with 15 bases left between them. As DNA, the CDR3 is TGCAGTGCTAGAGACTGGGGAGGGTCCCTCTATGGCTACACCTTC. It is translated as CSARDWGGSLYGYTF.

This clonotype appeared many times. The V and J genes are TRBV12-3 or TRBV12-4 and TRBJ2-7, with D maybe TRBD2 (6 bases). The V and J ends lost 5 bases and 3 bases respectively, with 14 bases between them. The CDR3 consists of 14 residues. CDR3 DNA sequence: TGTGCCAGCAGTAATAGCGGATACTTCTACGAGCAGTACTTC. It codes for CASSNSGYFYEQYF.

The CDR3 reads CSVEEGGTF. The CDR3 DNA is TGCAGCGTTGAAGAAGGCGGGACTTTC. This sequence joins TRBV29-1 and TRBJ2-6; D unresolved. V lost 0 bases, J lost 18 bases, and 6 bases lay in between. Per germline, CDR1 SQVTM and CDR2 ANQGSEA. CDR3 length equals 9 residues.

Comments on this clonotype: One base away lies a much larger clone, so this may be a sequencing read error. Without the conserved terminal phenylalanine or tryptophan, this CDR3 likely stems from a read error. V usage is TRBV10-3 and J usage is TRBJ1-6; maybe TRBD1 (5 bases). The CDR3 has 14 residues. Germline CDR1 is ENHRY and CDR2 is SYGVKD. This chain's CDR3 is CASSYLQAAPPLHL. The CDR3 DNA follows: TGTGCCAGCAGTTACTTACAGGCCGCTCCACCCCTCCACCTT.

CDR3 residues: CASGESQTGDYTF. The CDR3 region has the DNA TGTGCCAGCGGTGAATCACAAACCGGCGACTACACCTTC. The chain joins TRBV12-3 or TRBV12-4 to TRBJ1-2; D is undetermined. There are 13 residues in the CDR3. Trimming removed 8 bases from V and 10 bases from J, with 20 bases in between.

The chain couples TRBV20-1 to TRBJ2-7; 11 bases match TRBD2. V trimming: 6 bases; J trimming: 2 bases; junction bases outside the gene matches: 3. The CDR3 is 13 residues long. The germline gives CDR1 DFQATT, CDR2 SNEGSKA (reference sequence). Here the CDR3 reads CSAVSGRAYEQYF. The DNA for the CDR3 is TGCAGTGCCGTTAGCGGGAGGGCCTACGAGCAGTACTTC.

With regard to this clonotype: A read error may be the cause here, since a much bigger clone is one base away. The chain carries TRBV19 and TRBJ1-5; perhaps TRBD1 as D (6 bases). CDR1 and CDR2 from the germline V gene are LNHDA and SQIVND (reference sequence). This CDR3 region has 12 residues. The CDR3 DNA reads TGTGCCGGTAGGGGGGCTAATCAGCCCCAGCATTTT. Translating gives CAGRGANQPQHF.

The chain joins TRBV6-1 to TRBJ1-2; 9 bases match TRBD1. The V gene's germline CDR1 is MNHNS and CDR2 SASEGT. The CDR3 has 17 amino acids. V shed 1 base, J shed 6 bases, and the junction held 12 bases outside the gene matches. DNA of the CDR3: TGTGCCAGCAGTGAAGGAGGGGGACAGGGTATCGGGAATGGCTACACCTTC. Translation: CASSEGGGQGIGNGYTF.

This sequence joins TRBV19 and TRBJ1-6, with TRBD1 as a possible D gene (5 bases). The germline V and J ends were trimmed by 4 bases and 7 bases, with 8 bases remaining between them. This CDR3 is 13 amino acids long. Germline CDR1 LNHDA, CDR2 SQIVND (reference sequence). The CDR3 loop reads CASSTGKNSPLHF. The CDR3 nucleotides read TGTGCCAGTAGTACAGGGAAAAATTCACCCCTCCACTTT.

The V and J genes are TRBV9 and TRBJ2-3, with D perhaps TRBD2 (5 bases). This CDR3 comprises 16 residues. The ends were cut back, 4 bases at V and 3 bases at J, with 18 bases in the middle. Germline assignment: CDR1 SGDLS and CDR2 YYNGEE. The CDR3 nucleotides are TGTGCCAGCAGCCCCTTTGCGGACTTACCGACAGATACGCAGTATTTT. Translation gives CASSPFADLPTDTQYF.

CDR3 residues: CASSFDNRETSPLHF. In DNA, the CDR3 is TGTGCCAGCAGTTTCGATAACAGGGAAACTTCACCCCTCCACTTT. V gene TRBV12-3 or TRBV12-4 combines with J gene TRBJ1-6; possible D gene TRBD1, 6 bases. This CDR3 region has 15 residues. Trimming stripped 3 bases from V and 9 bases from J, with 15 bases between.

The DNA for the CDR3 is TGTGCCAGCAGACGACTACTCGCCATATATTTT. Translation gives CASRRLLAIYF. The chain employs TRBV10-3 and TRBJ1-3; D is unclear. V was shortened by 10 bases and J by 11 bases, with 15 bases between the two germline ends. The CDR3 spans 11 residues. Germline assignment: CDR1 ENHRY and CDR2 SYGVKD.

This chain links TRBV7-9 with TRBJ2-5; 7 bases are shared with TRBD2. The J call could be wrong; TRBJ2-1 is a better fit for the DNA end. This CDR3 has 14 residues. Germline CDR1 is SEHNR and CDR2 is FQNEAQ (reference sequence). CDR3 amino acids: CASSSGTNYNEQFF. The CDR3 DNA is TGTGCCAGCAGCTCCGGGACTAACTACAATGAGCAGTTCTTC.

This chain uses TRBV20-1 with TRBJ1-1, with D unclear. Germline CDR1 DFQATT, CDR2 SNEGSKA (reference sequence). The CDR3 is made up of 12 amino acids. Between the trimmed V and J ends, which lost 5 bases and 6 bases, there was a span of 13 bases. For the CDR3, the DNA is TGCAGTGCTCCAAAGGGTTCCCCTGAAGCTTTCTTT. This sequence encodes CSAPKGSPEAFF.

This clonotype occurred many times. This chain joins TRBV20-1 and TRBJ2-7; 8 bases align to TRBD2. This CDR3 region has 13 residues. With 3 bases clipped from V and 4 bases from J, the junction kept 5 bases outside the gene matches. Germline V CDR1 and CDR2: DFQATT, SNEGSKA (reference sequence). For the CDR3, the DNA is TGCAGTGCTAGGCTGGTAGCGGGGTACGAGCAGTACTTC. Its translation is CSARLVAGYEQYF.

This clonotype was observed many times. The chain employs TRBV7-6 and TRBJ2-7, with D perhaps matching TRBD2 (5 bases). The CDR3 sequence is 14 residues long. CDR1 is SGHVS and CDR2 is FNYEAQ in the germline V gene. V lost 4 bases to trimming and J lost 0 bases, with 10 bases between them. This CDR3 is CASSSYSGSYEQYF. The CDR3 nucleotides are TGTGCCAGCAGCTCGTACAGCGGCTCCTACGAGCAGTACTTC.

This clonotype appeared many times. This rearrangement joins TRBV4-1 to TRBJ1-4; unclear D gene. Germline V gives CDR1 MGHRA, CDR2 YSYEKL. There are 16 residues in the CDR3. Trimming cost V 1 base and J 0 bases, with 9 bases left between them. This chain's CDR3 is CASSQAIWATNEKLFF. The CDR3 coding sequence is TGCGCCAGCAGCCAAGCCATCTGGGCAACTAATGAAAAACTGTTTTTT.

This clonotype has a handful of counts. The chain has TRBV5-6 and TRBJ1-5; TRBD1 matches 8 bases. In germline, CDR1 is SGHDT, CDR2 YYEEEE. The V gene end was trimmed by 0 bases and the J gene end by 6 bases; junction bases not matched to a gene: 8. The CDR3 runs 16 residues. The CDR3 DNA is TGTGCCAGCAGCTTGGTTGGACAGGGCGATATTCAGCCCCAGCATTTT. It specifies CASSLVGQGDIQPQHF. Complete variable domain (other parts from reference TRBV5-6 and TRBJ1-5): DAGVTQSPTHLIKTRGQQVTLRCSPKSGHDTVSWYQQALGQGPQFIFQYYEEEERQRGNFPDRFSGHQFPNYSSELNVNALLLGDSALYLCASSLVGQGDIQPQHFGDGTRLSIL.

As regards this clonotype: Possible read error: a much larger clone is one base away. This sequence joins TRBV7-2 and TRBJ2-7; D gene ambiguous. Germline CDR1 and CDR2: SGHTA and FQGNSA. The ends were cut back, 5 bases at V and 2 bases at J, with 13 bases in the middle. The CDR3 runs 14 residues. The CDR3 DNA reads TGTGCCAGCAGCCAAGATGCAGATACCTACGAGCAGTACTTC. Protein: CASSQDADTYEQYF.